These T cell receptor beta chains were read from a single sample in a study of OX40 agonist ivuxolimab in advanced cancers. Profiled with immunoSEQ multiplex PCR; TCRdb holds only in-frame clones, not every one. The table lists approximately 70,000 clones, 77% of them singletons. The sequenced sample was CD4+ or CD8+ T cells sorted from blood, obtained in a trial of the OX40 agonist ivuxolimab. Receptors originate from an adult with an advanced solid tumor such as melanoma, head and neck, liver or kidney cancer. Both conserved end residues are part of each CDR3. D genes are given only for firm matches. The size entry is marked missing in some rows and otherwise reads once, few, many or a size class.

TGTGCCACCAGCACCCGGGACCTTAATGAAAAACTGTTTTTT	CATSTRDLNEKLFF	.	TRBV15	TRBJ1-4	.
TGTGCCACCTCAACTTGGGCGGGGAGCTACGAGCAGTACTTC	CATSTWAGSYEQYF	.	TRBV11-2	TRBJ2-7	.
TGTGCCAGCAGTGAAAATACAGGGAAGGTGCATTTT	CASSENTGKVHF	.	TRBV2	TRBJ1-5	.
TGTGCAAGTCGCTTAGCGTGTCTACGTGGTGAAAAACTGTTTTTT	CASRLACLRGEKLFF	.	TRBV7-2	TRBJ1-4	.
TGTGCCAGCAGTTTATACAGTTCACTGGAGCAGTACTTC	CASSLYSSLEQYF	once	TRBV28	TRBJ2-7	.
TGTGCCAGCAGCTTAGCGGCGGGACTTAGCTCCTACAATGAGCAGTTCTTC	CASSLAAGLSSYNEQFF	.	TRBV7-9	TRBJ2-1	.
TGTGCCAGCAGCCCGCCAGGGGGGAACGAGCAGTACTTC	CASSPPGGNEQYF	.	TRBV6-5	TRBJ2-7	.
TGTGCCAGCTCACCACGACTAGCTAATTCAGATACGCAGTATTTT	CASSPRLANSDTQYF	once	TRBV18	TRBJ2-3	TRBD2
TGTGCCAGCAGCACCGGTCGAGAGCTGGGGGCCAACGTCCTGACTTTC	CASSTGRELGANVLTF	.	TRBV14	TRBJ2-6	.
TGTGCCAGCAGCGGGGACATTGGGTCAGATACGCAGTATTTT	CASSGDIGSDTQYF	once	TRBV7-3	TRBJ2-3	.
TGCGCCAGCAGCTCGGGACTAGCAGGCCAAGAGACCCAGTACTTC	CASSSGLAGQETQYF	once	TRBV5-1	TRBJ2-5	TRBD2
TGTGCCTGGAAAAACAGGGGGACCTACAATGAGCAGTTCTTC	CAWKNRGTYNEQFF	.	TRBV30	TRBJ2-1	TRBD1
TGTGCCAGCAGATACAGGGTGGATGGGGTGAACACTGAAGCTTTCTTT	CASRYRVDGVNTEAFF	.	TRBV6-5	TRBJ1-1	.
TGTGCCAGCAGGAGGGTGCTAGCTGAGTACGAGCAGTACTTC	CASRRVLAEYEQYF	.	TRBV27	TRBJ2-7	.
TGTGCCAGTAGTATCAGGGCAGCCTATAGCAATCAGCCCCAGCATTTT	CASSIRAAYSNQPQHF	few	TRBV19	TRBJ1-5	.
TGCGCCAGCAGCCGGACAGGCGGCGACCAGCCCCAGCATTTT	CASSRTGGDQPQHF	.	TRBV5-1	TRBJ1-5	TRBD1
TGCGCCAGCAAAACGTTGGCGGGAGTTTCATCGGACGAGCAGTACTTC	CASKTLAGVSSDEQYF	once	TRBV5-1	TRBJ2-7	TRBD2
TGTGCCAGCAGGTTTTCCGGACAGCCTAACTATGGCTACACCTTC	CASRFSGQPNYGYTF	.	TRBV6-5	TRBJ1-2	.
TGCGCCAGCAGCCAAGGGACTAGCGGGGCCTACGAGCAGTACTTC	CASSQGTSGAYEQYF	.	TRBV4-1	TRBJ2-7	TRBD2